These 14 T cell receptor beta chains were all obtained from the same sample, sequenced in a study of T cell repertoires in cytomegalovirus infection. MiXCR, run by TCRdb on the reads, gives a single entry per CDR3 protein. The repertoire holds around 89,000 distinct CDR3 sequences, with approximately 32% as singletons. No antigen has been identified for these receptors. The source material was CD8+ T cells from cultured PBMCs, sampled from culture after CMV antigen stimulation. These receptors came from a human donor in good health (CMV status not recorded). Some clones in this sample may be carry-over from other donors' samples.

Only one count was recorded for this clonotype. The chain carries TRBV7-9 and TRBJ2-1; 8 bases align to TRBD2. The CDR3 is 15 residues long. CDR1 and CDR2 from the germline V gene are SEHNR and FQNEAQ (reference sequence). CDR3 residues: CSVWVSTSEFNEQFF. The CDR3 nucleotides read TGTAGTGTTTGGGTCTCGACTAGCGAGTTCAATGAGCAGTTCTTC. Using reference TRBV7-9 and TRBJ2-1 for the parts outside the CDR3, the full variable domain is DTGVSQNPRHKITKRGQNVTFRCDPISEHNRLYWYRQTLGQGPEFLTYFQNEAQLEKSRLLSDRFSAERPKGSFSTLEIQRTEQGDSAMYLCSVWVSTSEFNEQFFGPGTRLTVL.

The chain couples TRBV7-6 to TRBJ1-6; D call uncertain. The germline CDR1 and CDR2 sequences are SGHVS and FNYEAQ. The V end lost 3 bases, the J end lost 9 bases, and 6 bases lay between the germline ends. The CDR3 runs 12 residues. CDR3 amino acids: CASSLAISPLHF. The CDR3 DNA is TGTGCCAGCAGCTTGGCAATTTCACCCCTCCACTTT. Full variable domain (rest looked up from reference TRBV7-6 and TRBJ1-6): GAGVSQSPRYKVTKRGQDVALRCDPISGHVSLYWYRQALGQGPEFLTYFNYEAQQDKSGLPNDRFSAERPEGSISTLTIQRTEQRDSAMYRCASSLAISPLHFGNGTRLTVT.

To note about this clonotype: This sequence may be a read error, since a much larger clone differs from it by one base. This chain connects TRBV7-6 to TRBJ2-7; D call uncertain. This CDR3 has 16 residues. Germline V gene sequence: CDR1 SGHVS, CDR2 FNYEAQ. The V gene lost 0 bases and the J gene lost 1 base, with 13 bases spanning the gap. The CDR3 nucleotides are TGTGCCAGCAGCTTAGCCGGCTGGGGTGAATCCTACGAGCAGTACTTC. Protein sequence: CASSLAGWGESYEQYF.

This clonotype was counted a few times. The rearrangement uses TRBV12-3 or TRBV12-4 and TRBJ1-1, with a tentative D call TRBD1 (6 bases). The CDR3 extends over 14 amino acids. Trimming removed 5 bases at V and 2 bases at J, with 12 bases between. CDR3: CASSPGQPNTEAFF. Written as DNA, the CDR3 is TGTGCCAGCAGTCCCGGACAGCCAAACACTGAAGCTTTCTTT.

This clonotype has just one count. The chain employs TRBV5-4 and TRBJ2-7; maybe TRBD1 (6 bases). The CDR3 covers 14 residues. Germline CDR1 reads SGHNT; CDR2 reads YYREEE (reference sequence). The V gene lost 3 bases and the J gene lost 2 bases, with 12 bases spanning the gap. The CDR3 sequence is CASSSGTSPYEQYF. The CDR3 DNA sequence: TGTGCCAGCAGCTCGGGGACATCCCCCTACGAGCAGTACTTC. Using reference TRBV5-4 and TRBJ2-7 for the parts outside the CDR3, the full variable domain is ETGVTQSPTHLIKTRGQQVTLRCSSQSGHNTVSWYQQALGQGPQFIFQYYREEENGRGNFPPRFSGLQFPNYSSELNVNALELDDSALYLCASSSGTSPYEQYFGPGTRLTVT.

The V and J genes are TRBV27 and TRBJ2-5; D remains unclear. The CDR3 is 11 amino acids. V dropped 4 bases and J dropped 1 base, with 1 base sitting between them. CDR1 and CDR2 from the germline V gene are MNHEY and SMNVEV (reference sequence). This CDR3 is CASSSQETQYF. The DNA for the CDR3 is TGTGCCAGCAGTTCCCAAGAGACCCAGTACTTC.

This clonotype was counted between two and nine times. V and J are TRBV7-9 and TRBJ1-2, with D possibly TRBD1 on 5 matching bases. This CDR3 is built from 15 residues. The germline V gene encodes CDR1 SEHNR and CDR2 FQNEAQ (reference sequence). The V end was cut by 1 base, the J end by 3 bases, with 12 bases between. The CDR3 bases are TGTGCCAGCAGCTTAGGGCAGGACACCTACTATGGCTACACCTTC. This encodes CASSLGQDTYYGYTF.

The V gene is TRBV7-3, the J gene TRBJ2-5, with 12 bases aligning to TRBD2. The CDR3 covers 17 residues. Germline loops: CDR1 SGHTA, CDR2 FQGTGA. V was pared by 5 bases and J by 0 bases, with 7 bases of the junction left unmatched. This CDR3 is CASSIWTSGEYQETQYF. The DNA of the CDR3 is TGTGCCAGCAGCATCTGGACTAGCGGGGAGTACCAAGAGACCCAGTACTTC.

A word on this clonotype: A read error is likely, as this CDR3 ends without the conserved phenylalanine or tryptophan. The chain employs TRBV27 and TRBJ2-5; TRBD1 might be the D (7 bases). V lost 5 bases to trimming and J lost 2 bases, with 15 bases between them. Germline V gives CDR1 MNHEY, CDR2 SMNVEV (reference sequence). The CDR3 is 15 residues long. The CDR3 spells CASSPAGQPQETQYS. DNA of the CDR3: TGTGCCAGCAGTCCGGCGGGACAGCCTCAAGAGACCCAGTACTCC.

There are a few counts of this clonotype. The chain employs TRBV20-1 and TRBJ1-2, with D tentatively TRBD1 (6 bases). This CDR3 is built from 16 residues. The V gene lost 1 base and the J gene lost 8 bases, with 23 bases spanning the gap. The germline V gene encodes CDR1 DFQATT and CDR2 SNEGSKA (reference sequence). Here the CDR3 reads CSARVFDEGGLEGYTF. The CDR3 region has the DNA TGCAGTGCTAGAGTTTTTGACGAAGGGGGTTTGGAGGGCTACACCTTC.

This clonotype was counted only a few times. The chain combines TRBV4-1 with TRBJ1-5; no clear D. The CDR3 contains 16 residues. Per the germline V gene, CDR1 is MGHRA and CDR2 is YSYEKL. The V gene lost 1 base and the J gene lost 1 base, with 11 bases spanning the gap. This CDR3 is CASSQAVLLSNQPQHF. Here the CDR3 DNA reads TGCGCCAGCAGCCAAGCGGTCCTATTAAGCAATCAGCCCCAGCATTTT.

The rearrangement joins TRBV11-1 to TRBJ2-7, with 8 bases identical to TRBD1. V lost 10 bases, J lost 2 bases, and 7 bases stayed unmatched. Germline V gene sequence: CDR1 SGHAT, CDR2 FQDESV (reference sequence). The CDR3 spans 13 residues. In DNA form, the CDR3 reads TGTGCCACCTCAGGACAGGGTACCTACGAGCAGTACTTC. Its translation is CATSGQGTYEQYF.

The V gene is TRBV2, the J gene TRBJ2-1, with 7 bases that match TRBD2. V was pared by 3 bases and J by 2 bases, with 4 bases of the junction left unmatched. The CDR3 loop spans 15 amino acids. CDR1 and CDR2 (germline): SNHLY, FYNNEI. DNA of the CDR3: TGTGCCAGCAGTGACACGGCGGGGGCCTACAATGAGCAGTTCTTC. Translation gives CASSDTAGAYNEQFF. Full variable domain (remainder filled in from reference TRBV2 and TRBJ2-1): EPEVTQTPSHQVTQMGQEVILRCVPISNHLYFYWYRQILGQKVEFLVSFYNNEISEKSEIFDDQFSVERPDGSNFTLKIRSTKLEDSAMYFCASSDTAGAYNEQFFGPGTRLTVL.

The chain employs TRBV28 and TRBJ1-5, with no clear D. V was shortened by 4 bases and J by 2 bases, with 6 bases between the two germline ends. The CDR3 sequence is 13 residues long. CDR1 MDHEN and CDR2 SYDVKM come from the germline V gene. CDR3 sequence (DNA): TGTGCCAGCAGTTATGTAGGCAATCAGCCCCAGCATTTT. Translating gives CASSYVGNQPQHF.